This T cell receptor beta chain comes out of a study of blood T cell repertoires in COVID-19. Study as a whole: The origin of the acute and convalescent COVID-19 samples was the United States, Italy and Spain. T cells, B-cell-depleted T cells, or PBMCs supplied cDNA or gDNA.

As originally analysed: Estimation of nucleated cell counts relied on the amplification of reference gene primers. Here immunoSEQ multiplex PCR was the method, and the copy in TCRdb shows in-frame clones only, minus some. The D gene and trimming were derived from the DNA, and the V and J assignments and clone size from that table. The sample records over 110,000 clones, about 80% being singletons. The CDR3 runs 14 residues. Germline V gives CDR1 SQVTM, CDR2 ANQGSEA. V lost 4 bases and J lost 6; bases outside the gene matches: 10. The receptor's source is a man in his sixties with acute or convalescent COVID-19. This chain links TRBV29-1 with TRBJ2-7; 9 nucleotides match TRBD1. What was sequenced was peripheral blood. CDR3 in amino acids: CSVAAGTGTAEQYF. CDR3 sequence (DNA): TGCAGCGTTGCCGCCGGGACAGGGACTGCCGAGCAGTACTTC.